This T cell receptor beta chain is from a study of cytotoxic CD8 clonotypes in ibrutinib-treated CLL. The CDR3 consists of 13 residues. Deletions cut 4 bases from V and 2 bases from J, with 11 bases between. Per germline, CDR1 SQVTM and CDR2 ANQGSEA. The protocol was immunoSEQ multiplex PCR, while the TCRdb copy is restricted to in-frame clones and leaves out a portion. The sample includes about 68,000 clones, over 75% of them seen just once. The chain uses TRBV29-1 and TRBJ1-2; D is uncertain. This material consisted of PBMCs, taken after 12 months of ibrutinib treatment. The sequence was collected from a human donor with chronic lymphocytic leukemia. CDR3 region: CSVGNSLNYGYTF. The CDR3 DNA is TGCAGCGTTGGCAACAGCTTGAACTATGGCTACACCTTC.